One and the same sample provided the 27 T cell receptor beta chains below, sequenced in a study of preoperative IRX-2 immunotherapy in early breast cancer. Treatment meaning: preoperative locoregional IRX-2 cytokine immunotherapy. Generated by immunoSEQ multiplex PCR, the TCRdb table keeps only in-frame clones and is missing some. Among about 23,000 clones listed, 75% to 90% were seen once. Material: tumor tissue, obtained after IRX-2 immunotherapy. Every receptor here comes from a human donor with breast cancer.

The chain uses TRBV6-1 and TRBJ2-2, with unresolved D. The CDR3 contains 12 residues. V lost 8 bases and J 4 bases, leaving 8 bases between the germline ends. CDR1 MNHNS and CDR2 SASEGT come from the germline V gene. This CDR3 is CASLRPTGELFF. CDR3 coding DNA: TGTGCCAGCCTCCGACCCACCGGGGAGCTGTTTTTT.

The chain couples TRBV6-5 to TRBJ2-1; TRBD2 is a possible D gene (5 bases). CDR3 size: 15 residues. Germline V gene lookup returns CDR1 MNHEY and CDR2 SVGAGI. V was trimmed by 5 bases and J by 1 base, leaving 12 bases between them. In DNA, the CDR3 is TGTGCCAGCAGTCCTTTAAGCGGTTCCTACAATGAGCAGTTCTTC. Protein sequence: CASSPLSGSYNEQFF.

The J gene is TRBJ1-2, the V gene TRBV6-5, with D perhaps matching TRBD1 (6 bases). Deletions cut 8 bases from V and 4 bases from J, with 11 bases between. Germline CDR1 MNHEY, CDR2 SVGAGI. The CDR3 is 12 amino acids. The CDR3 DNA is TGTGCCAGCGGGGTCAGGGGCTATGGCTACACCTTC. This encodes CASGVRGYGYTF.

V gene TRBV11-2 combines with J gene TRBJ2-1; D gene unclear. The V and J ends lost 5 bases and 12 bases respectively, with 14 bases between them. There are 12 residues in the CDR3. Per germline, CDR1 SGHAT and CDR2 FQNNGV. CDR3 region: CASSATSERQFF. DNA of the CDR3: TGTGCCAGCAGCGCTACGTCCGAAAGGCAGTTCTTC.

The V call is TRBV11-2, the J call TRBJ2-3; 9 nucleotides align to TRBD2. Germline trimming cut 5 bases from V and 5 bases from J; bases unmatched to any gene: 17. The CDR3 has 18 residues. CDR1 is SGHAT, CDR2 FQNNGV, per germline. CDR3 bases: TGTGCCAGCAGCACGCAGCGGGTTAGCGGGAGCACAAGAGATACGCAGTATTTT. This sequence encodes CASSTQRVSGSTRDTQYF.

This chain links TRBV28 with TRBJ2-2, with D perhaps assigned TRBD1 or TRBD2 (5 bases each). V lost 10 bases, J lost 4 bases, and 19 bases lay in between. Germline values: CDR1 MDHEN, CDR2 SYDVKM. The CDR3 has 15 amino acids. CDR3 loop: CATKTGASSTGELFF. The CDR3 DNA sequence: TGTGCCACCAAAACCGGGGCTTCGAGCACCGGGGAGCTGTTTTTT. Variable domain in full (rest from reference TRBV28 and TRBJ2-2): DVKVTQSSRYLVKRTGEKVFLECVQDMDHENMFWYRQDPGLGLRLIYFSYDVKMKEKGDIPEGYSVSREKKERFSLILESASTNQTSMYLCATKTGASSTGELFFGEGSRLTVL.

The chain links TRBV11-2 to TRBJ1-2; D perhaps matches TRBD1 (5 bases). Trimming pared 1 base from V and 5 bases from J, leaving 14 bases between. The V gene's germline CDR1 is SGHAT and CDR2 FQNNGV. This CDR3 comprises 15 residues. As DNA, the CDR3 is TGTGCCAGCAGCTTAGTCCAGGGATGGTATTATGGCTACACCTTC. Amino acids: CASSLVQGWYYGYTF. Drawing the rest from reference TRBV11-2 and TRBJ1-2, the complete variable domain is EAGVAQSPRYKIIEKRQSVAFWCNPISGHATLYWYQQILGQGPKLLIQFQNNGVVDDSQLPKDRFSAERLKGVDSTLKIQPAKLEDSAVYLCASSLVQGWYYGYTFGSGTRLTVV.

CDR3 bases: TGTGCCAGCAGCGTAGTCGGGGGGTATGGCTACACCTTC. Translated, it gives CASSVVGGYGYTF. The V call is TRBV9, the J call TRBJ1-2, with D tentatively TRBD1 (5 bases). The germline gives CDR1 SGDLS, CDR2 YYNGEE. The CDR3 runs to 13 residues. Trimming pared 0 bases from V and 5 bases from J, leaving 8 bases between.

This chain uses TRBV10-1 with TRBJ1-1; D is unclear. In germline, CDR1 is WNHNN, CDR2 SYGVQD (reference sequence). The CDR3 covers 13 residues. Trimming pared 2 bases from V and 7 bases from J, leaving 11 bases between. The CDR3 region is CASSEGVKYEAFF. The CDR3 DNA is TGCGCCAGCAGTGAGGGGGTGAAATATGAAGCTTTCTTT.

The chain couples TRBV29-1 to TRBJ2-7, with 12 bases that match TRBD2. V lost 7 bases, J lost 6 bases, and 10 bases stayed unmatched. The CDR3 totals 14 residues. In germline, CDR1 is SQVTM, CDR2 ANQGSEA. The CDR3 DNA is TGCAGCGCCGAGGCTAGCGGGGGGGCCGTCGAGCAGTACTTC. Translation gives CSAEASGGAVEQYF.

The V gene is TRBV5-1, the J gene TRBJ2-2, with 8 bases aligning to TRBD2. The germline gives CDR1 SGHRS, CDR2 YFSETQ. V shed 5 bases, J shed 4 bases, and the junction held 7 bases outside the gene matches. The CDR3 is 15 residues long. The CDR3 region is CASRGTGGVTGELFF. DNA of the CDR3: TGCGCCAGCAGAGGGACGGGAGGGGTCACCGGGGAGCTGTTTTTT.

DNA of the CDR3: TGTGCCAGCAGCGTAGCTCCAACAACTAATGAAAAACTGTTTTTT. Translation gives CASSVAPTTNEKLFF. The J gene is TRBJ1-4, the V gene TRBV9; D unresolved. V lost 0 bases and J lost 0, with 6 bases in between. CDR1 and CDR2 (germline): SGDLS, YYNGEE. The CDR3 contains 15 residues.

The V gene is TRBV27, the J gene TRBJ2-1; D gene unclear. The CDR3 covers 14 residues. The V and J ends lost 2 bases and 1 base respectively, with 6 bases between them. Germline CDR1 MNHEY, CDR2 SMNVEV (reference sequence). In nucleotides, the CDR3 is TGTGCCAGCAGTTTAAGCCAGTCCTACAATGAGCAGTTCTTC. Its translation is CASSLSQSYNEQFF.

This chain links TRBV21-1 with TRBJ2-4; the DNA was not compared with TRBD1, the D call given in the table. TRBV21-1 is given as a pseudogene. This CDR3 spans 19 amino acids. The CDR3 sequence: CASNPPGTGSAISKNIQYF. Here the CDR3 DNA reads TGTGCCAGCAACCCTCCGGGGACAGGGTCCGCTATATCCAAAAACATTCAGTACTTC.

The rearrangement joins TRBV28 to TRBJ1-2; no clear D gene. The CDR3 covers 12 residues. Trimming removed 7 bases at V and 5 bases at J, with 11 bases between. From germline, CDR1 is MDHEN and CDR2 SYDVKM. CDR3 nucleotides: TGTGCCAGCAACGCGATTCGGTATGGCTACACCTTC. Protein: CASNAIRYGYTF.

Concerning this clone itself: An end of the junction differs from the germline gene, which may be a read error. CDR3 loop: CSAGLAGGSSEQYF. The DNA of the CDR3 is TGCAGCGCGGGACTAGCGGGGGGGTCCTCCGAGCAGTACTTC. This rearrangement joins TRBV29-1 to TRBJ2-7; 16 bases fit TRBD2. Germline CDR1 reads SQVTM; CDR2 reads ANQGSEA. The CDR3 spans 14 residues.

The genes are TRBV2 and TRBJ1-2; D is unclear. Deletions cut 6 bases from V and 3 bases from J, with 11 bases between. CDR1 is SNHLY and CDR2 is FYNNEI in the germline V gene. The CDR3 has 13 residues. The CDR3 is CASRVEEDYGYTF. The DNA for the CDR3 is TGTGCCAGCAGGGTAGAGGAGGACTATGGCTACACCTTC.

The V and J genes are TRBV10-3 and TRBJ2-7; perhaps TRBD1 as D (5 bases). The CDR3 covers 14 residues. The germline V gene has CDR1 ENHRY and CDR2 SYGVKD. Trimming removed 4 bases from V and 4 bases from J, with 14 bases in between. In DNA form, the CDR3 reads TGTGCCATCAGTGTTTCAGACAGAAATTACGAGCAGTACTTC. It codes for CAISVSDRNYEQYF.

The chain couples TRBV7-2 to TRBJ2-5; D gene ambiguous. Germline values: CDR1 SGHTA, CDR2 FQGNSA. This CDR3 spans 11 amino acids. Between the trimmed V and J ends, which lost 5 bases and 11 bases, there was a span of 12 bases. The CDR3 nucleotides read TGTGCCAGCAGCAGCACCGACCAGCAGTACTTC. It yields the protein CASSSTDQQYF.

Here the CDR3 reads CASSNLRGEKLFF. The CDR3 DNA follows: TGTGCCAGCTCCAACCTTCGGGGGGAAAAACTGTTTTTT. The chain combines TRBV28 with TRBJ1-4, with D possibly matching TRBD1 (5 bases). Germline loops: CDR1 MDHEN, CDR2 SYDVKM. The germline V and J ends were trimmed by 8 bases and 8 bases, with 15 bases remaining between them. CDR3 size: 13 residues.

This clone was seen just once. The chain joins TRBV28 to TRBJ2-7; TRBD1 is a possible D gene (6 bases). V lost 8 bases to trimming and J lost 0 bases, with 11 bases between them. Germline loops: CDR1 MDHEN, CDR2 SYDVKM. The CDR3 covers 13 residues. The DNA of the CDR3 is TGTGCCAGCCTTACAGGGAGCTCCTACGAGCAGTACTTC. Amino acid sequence: CASLTGSSYEQYF.

V is TRBV7-8 and J is TRBJ1-5; D unclear. Per the germline V gene, CDR1 is SGHVS and CDR2 is FQNEAQ. V was cut by 2 bases and J by 4 bases, with 6 bases left in between. This CDR3 contains 13 residues. The CDR3, as DNA: TGTGCCAGCAGCTTATTGGAAAATCAGCCCCAGCATTTT. The encoded protein is CASSLLENQPQHF.

This rearrangement joins TRBV10-2 to TRBJ2-1, with TRBD1 identical over 10 bases. This CDR3 is built from 15 residues. V lost 6 bases and J lost 10; bases outside the gene matches: 12. From germline, CDR1 is WSHSY and CDR2 SAAADI. The CDR3 reads CASRETGGARGEQFF. The CDR3 coding sequence is TGCGCCAGCAGGGAGACAGGGGGCGCGAGAGGGGAGCAGTTCTTC.

V gene TRBV9 combines with J gene TRBJ2-5, with a possible D match to TRBD1 (6 bases). Germline lookup yields CDR1 SGDLS and CDR2 YYNGEE. CDR3 length equals 13 residues. V shed 1 base and J shed 5 bases, with 9 bases lying between them. The CDR3 DNA reads TGTGCCAGCAGCGTATTAGGGGGTGAGACCCAGTACTTC. Translating it yields CASSVLGGETQYF.

This sequence joins TRBV6-1 and TRBJ1-5; a weak D match, TRBD1 (6 bases). Trimming cost V 2 bases and J 4 bases, with 12 bases left between them. Germline V lookup: CDR1 MNHNS, CDR2 SASEGT. CDR3 length: 15 amino acids. CDR3 amino acids: CASSERRQGNQPQHF. The CDR3, as DNA: TGTGCCAGCAGTGAACGGAGGCAGGGGAATCAGCCCCAGCATTTT.

The chain uses TRBV7-4 and TRBJ2-2; TRBD1 matches at 8 bases. CDR1 is SGHVT and CDR2 is SQSDAQ in the germline V gene. The CDR3 sequence is 15 residues long. The V and J ends lost 5 bases and 7 bases, in that order; junction bases with no gene match: 9. The CDR3 nucleotides are TGTGCCAGCAGCACCAACAGGGGGTGTGTCGGGGAGCTGTTTTTT. This gives the protein CASSTNRGCVGELFF.

The chain links TRBV28 to TRBJ1-1, with D perhaps TRBD1 (6 bases). Trimming cost V 4 bases and J 1 base, with 7 bases left between them. CDR3 length equals 13 residues. The germline gives CDR1 MDHEN, CDR2 SYDVKM. The CDR3 DNA reads as TGTGCCAGCAGTTCGACAGGGAACACTGAAGCTTTCTTT. It encodes CASSSTGNTEAFF.